This record concerns one TCR beta chain sequence. The data stem from a study of cytomegalovirus exposure and HLA in healthy donors. PCR used 60 Vbeta primers and 13 Jbeta primers. The repertoire was sequenced with immunoSEQ multiplex PCR; TCRdb's copy has only in-frame clones and lacks some. The profile shows 150,000 to 200,000 clones, approximately 82% of them singletons. The receptor's source is a woman aged 18-30 years in good health and CMV-seropositive. The specimen was PBMCs.

The CDR3 sequence: CASSWGKGAGMSHEQYF. As DNA, the CDR3 is TGTGCCAGCAGCTGGGGGAAAGGGGCGGGGATGAGCCACGAGCAGTACTTC. The chain uses TRBV27 and TRBJ2-7, with D perhaps matching TRBD2 (6 bases). The length of the CDR3 is 17 residues. The germline V gene encodes CDR1 MNHEY and CDR2 SMNVEV (reference sequence). V gave up 6 bases and J gave up 5 bases, with 26 bases separating them.